This T cell receptor beta chain comes out of a study of blood T cells in healthy people across ages. Regarding the study as a whole: Long-lived donors had more naive CD4+ cells and higher diversity than aged donors.

This clonotype was seen ten or more times. No antigen is known for it. It was with a sample-barcoded 5' primer and a J-beta primer mix that a second PCR of about 7 to 12 cycles was run. A 12-random-nucleotide template-switch adaptor tagged each cDNA molecule. All samples gave at least 2.5 million CDR3-containing paired-end reads. MiXCR was run by TCRdb on the 5' RACE reads, yielding one entry per CDR3 protein. The sample lists about 640,000 distinct CDR3 sequences; about 30% were seen once. The CDR3 consists of 15 residues. Per germline, CDR1 MNHEY and CDR2 SVGEGT. After removal of 5 bases from V and 6 bases from J, the junction contained 7 bases not matched to a gene. The total RNA that was extracted per sample amounted to at least 5 micrograms.

The chain carries TRBV6-2 or TRBV6-3 and TRBJ2-2; 9 positions match TRBD1. The material sequenced was blood. This clonotype was sampled from a woman older than 75 in good health. CDR3 amino acids: CASSRDRASSGELFF. CDR3 nucleotides: TGTGCCAGCAGTCGGGACAGGGCGAGTTCCGGGGAGCTGTTTTTT.